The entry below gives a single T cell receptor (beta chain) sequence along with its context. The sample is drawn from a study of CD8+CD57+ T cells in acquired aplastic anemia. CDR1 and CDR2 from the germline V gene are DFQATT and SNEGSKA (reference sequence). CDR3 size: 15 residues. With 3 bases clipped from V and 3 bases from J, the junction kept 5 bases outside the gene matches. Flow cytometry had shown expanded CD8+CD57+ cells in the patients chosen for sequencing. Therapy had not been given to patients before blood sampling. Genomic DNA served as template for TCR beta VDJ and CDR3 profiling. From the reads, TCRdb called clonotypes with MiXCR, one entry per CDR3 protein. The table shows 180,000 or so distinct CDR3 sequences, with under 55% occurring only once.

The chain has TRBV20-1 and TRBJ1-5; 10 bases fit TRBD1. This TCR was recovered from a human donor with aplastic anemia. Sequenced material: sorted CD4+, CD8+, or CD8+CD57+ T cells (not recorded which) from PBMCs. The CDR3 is CSARGQGTANQPQHF. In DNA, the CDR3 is TGCAGTGCTAGGGGACAGGGGACGGCCAATCAGCCCCAGCATTTT.